This T cell receptor (beta chain) stems from a study of T cell responses to AZD1222 COVID-19 vaccine. Generated by immunoSEQ multiplex PCR, the TCRdb table keeps only in-frame clones and is missing some. Seen here are 100,000 to 150,000 clones, approximately 91% observed once, and the top ten hold under 1.2%. The table lists this clone with a few counts. The antigen is unknown. Study-wide results and caveats: Sampling captured repertoires only after the peak T cell response.

Germline V CDR1 and CDR2: MDHEN, SYDVKM. There are 17 residues in the CDR3. V was shortened by 2 bases and J by 1 base, with 15 bases between the two germline ends. The chain joins TRBV28 to TRBJ2-4; D might be TRBD2 (5 bases). The sample here was peripheral blood, taken 28 days after the second AZD1222 dose. The receptor comes from an adult who received the AZD1222 COVID-19 vaccine. This CDR3 reads CASSLISLEAAKNIQYF. CDR3 in DNA: TGTGCCAGCAGTTTAATCTCGCTGGAGGCGGCCAAAAACATTCAGTACTTC.